Given below is one T cell receptor (beta chain) in context. It has no known antigen specificity. The sample holds no much larger clone one base away, and base qualities are not on file. The data belong to a study of cytomegalovirus exposure and HLA in healthy donors (dated by TCRdb to the late 2010s). Describing the broader study: An earlier analysis of a few hundred of the donors reported 276 Gb of sequence data and 117 million unique TCR beta sequences obtained from 180 million or so T cells. An early release that covered about 600 HLA-typed donors contained about 300 gigabases of sequencing data and tens of millions of unique TCR sequences. The genetic ancestry cluster associated with self-reported Caucasian donors included 81% of the approximately 410 genotyped donors. The aim of the study was to test whether cataloging public T cell receptors could identify signatures of past pathogen exposure. The study used immunosequencing to profile the T cell repertoires of hundreds of subjects and linked those repertoires to cytomegalovirus serostatus. Besides the first cohort of roughly 640 subjects, a separate validation cohort made up of roughly 130 different subjects was used. To predict cytomegalovirus infection status, the study brought together high-throughput TCR immunosequencing, statistical association of individual TCRs with disease status, and machine learning. A later analysis re-analyzed previously published TCR beta repertoires from 650 to 800 donors and added high-resolution HLA genotyping to study TCR occurrence patterns. The later analysis used no new phenotypic data to find candidate immune exposures, relying instead on TCR beta sequences and their occurrence across donors. In an earlier analysis of 587 of the donors, high-throughput TCR beta sequencing was used to judge whether each TCR beta V gene segment behaved as functional or pseudogenic. Donor age, sex, ethnicity and CMV serostatus were collected together with the repertoire data. A later genetic analysis used genome-wide SNP genotypes for about 55% of the 666 donors, treating that subset as a discovery cohort. All discovery cohort repertoires had been generated on a single sequencing platform. HLA typing included class I and class II loci at four-digit resolution. The number of typed donors differed by locus: about 629-630 for A, B, C, DRB1 and DQB1; about 520 for DQA1; 606 for DPA1; and some 470 for DPB1. Because of strong linkage in the cohort, five DR-DQ haplotypes were treated as single units for association and clustering. Across around 400 genotyped donors of the cohort, an average of approximately 240,000 unique TCR beta nucleotide sequences per donor were sequenced, and around 20% of those sequences were non-productive.

In total, 500 to 700 healthy bone marrow donors made up the cohort. Cohort members were all nominally healthy when sampled, although unrecorded immune exposures were likely present. The donor was CMV seronegative and was included in the group of several hundred seronegative cohort members. Every donor gave a peripheral blood sample, and the peripheral blood mononuclear cells from that sample were used for TCR beta sequencing. Genomic DNA extraction from the blood cell samples was performed with the Qiagen DNeasy Blood Extraction Kit. The CDR3 starts with the cysteine, ends with the phenylalanine, and has 14 residues. Left in the record is the CDR3 DNA by itself, 42 bases read in frame from the first base. The library was built by means of the immunoSEQ multiplex PCR assay. For the multiplex PCR, a mixture combining 60 forward primers for TCR Vbeta segments and 13 reverse primers for TCR Jbeta segments was used. Amplification of the CDR3 region of rearranged TCR beta genes was performed with a multiplex PCR assay on genomic DNA. The Illumina HiSeq System was used to sequence the amplified TCR beta libraries as 87-base-pair reads. Per the authors' processing: In a later analysis, some 80 million unique TCR beta chains were counted across the roughly 700 repertoires, and about 10 million of these chains were shared by at least two donors. Raw reads were error-corrected and collapsed into unique sequences with a nearest-neighbor algorithm that merged closely related sequences to remove PCR and sequencing errors. To assign V, D and J gene segments, CDR3 sequences were aligned to IMGT reference sequences. For a sequence to be retained, a match of at least six nucleotides to both a V gene segment and a J gene segment was required. A rearrangement was called productive if the CDR3 had no stop codons and remained in frame with V and J, and every other rearrangement was called non-productive. CDR3 was defined by IMGT convention, running from the second conserved V-encoded cysteine to the conserved J-encoded phenylalanine. The earlier analysis of 550 to 650 of the donors excluded any sequence lacking an unambiguous match to a single V gene segment. An earlier analysis of approximately 590 of the donors called V segments functional above 56.7% productive rearrangements and segregating when the between-donor standard deviation exceeded 5%. A statistical classification framework was built for diagnosing cytomegalovirus status from the catalog of TCR beta chain sequences. In a later analysis, V and J genes were assigned by comparing TCR nucleotide sequences against IMGT/GENE-DB human TR gene sequences. A later analysis assigned CDR3 sequences and most-parsimonious VDJ recombination scenarios with the TCRdist pipeline. A later analysis defined each TCR beta chain by its CDR3 amino acid sequence plus V-gene family, and excluded reads lacking a unique V-gene family. A later analysis removed 592 highly shared, low-generation-probability nucleotide sequences to deal with suspected cross-contamination and a sequencing artifact. In a later analysis, a clonal expansion index for each public chain was calculated from normalized within-repertoire ranks of inferred template counts. In a later analysis, generation probabilities were computed using a VDJ recombination model fitted to out-of-frame rearrangements, and the results were checked against IGoR. In a later analysis, TCR-TCR, TCR-HLA and TCR-CMV co-occurrence was scored with hypergeometric tests, and a repertoire-size bias correction was applied to TCR pairs. In a later analysis, false discovery rates were estimated by permuting HLA or CMV assignments 20 times. In a later analysis, co-occurring TCRs were grouped with DBSCAN, and TCRdist sequence similarity was added when clustering was performed within HLA-allele-positive subsets. Repertoires with fewer than 30,000 or more than 120,000 public chains, plus five repertoires with anomalous nucleotide sharing, were excluded from co-occurrence clustering. TCRdb retrieved this table from immuneACCESS and kept in-frame rearrangements only. Not all clones are present; in checked studies, unresolved V genes account for under half, and no reason is known for the remainder. Clonal size and the V and J genes are those of that table, whereas D and trimming came from the DNA. This sample has over 150,000 clones in its table, and 79% of those were observed once. Roughly 1.9% of the sample belongs to the ten largest clones.

Here is what the overall study found, with its caveats: V-gene and J-gene trimming of TCR beta chains was associated with a missense DCLRE1C variant in a later genetic analysis, and the association was replicated in an independent cohort. Most TCR sequences were observed very rarely across donors, whereas some public TCRs were present in many individuals. HLA typing was unavailable for some donors at each locus, so association tests used only the typed subset. The only immune exposure information available for the cohort was CMV serostatus. In a later genetic analysis, fewer N-insertions in productive TCRs were reported among donors in an Asian-associated ancestry cluster than the roughly 640-donor mean. Because counts were too low, seventeen rarely observed V segments, including chromosome 9 orphons, were left out of the earlier analysis of a few hundred of the donors. The classifier was reported to diagnose cytomegalovirus status with high specificity and sensitivity in both the original and validation cohorts. In this cohort, only TCR beta chains were sequenced, and detectable features were limited by the absence of alpha or paired-chain data. Some IMGT-functional V segments, including TRBV6-2 and TRBV6-3, could not be distinguished by the 87-base-pair reads and were therefore excluded. A later analysis found that most CMV-associated TCR beta chains appeared HLA-restricted, with HLA associations seemingly driven largely by CMV exposure. A few of the identified cytomegalovirus-associated TCR beta chains were confirmed in vitro to be specific for cytomegalovirus antigens. According to the authors, the approach could potentially be generalized to other disease states and immunological phenotypes. In an earlier analysis of a few hundred of the donors, most TCR beta V segments were observed in productive rearrangements about 90% or about 30% of the time, broadly matching IMGT annotations. A group of highly shared sequence variants was considered likely to be a technical artifact of the sequencing pipeline. The presence/absence analyses assumed that sequencing depth was roughly uniform across donors, and that assumption may not be true. A total of fewer than 200 TCR beta chains were listed by the study as associated with cytomegalovirus. According to a later analysis, parvovirus B19, influenza, CMV and Epstein-Barr virus appeared linked to several top co-occurrence clusters. A later analysis found that TCR association rates varied across HLA loci, with DRB1 alleles showing the most associated TCRs and HLA-C alleles the fewest. In a later analysis, HLA-associated TCR beta chains were found to be more clonally expanded and to have lower generation probabilities than equally common non-associated chains. A further reported finding was that TCR beta sequences accurately predicted the HLA-A and HLA-B alleles for most subjects in the first cohort. Strong co-occurrence of HLA alleles, especially DR and DQ, made assigning TCR associations to individual alleles difficult. In a later analysis, about 16,000 TCR beta sequences were associated with specific HLA alleles at a false discovery rate of 0.05. Linkage disequilibrium might explain the correlated functional status among segregating V segments, but an unknown experimental factor could not be excluded.

This chain joins TRBV1 to TRBJ2-3; TRBD2, the D gene given by the table, was not confirmed from the DNA. TRBV1 is deemed a pseudogene. This clonotype originated in a man aged 40-55 years in good health and CMV-seronegative. The sequencing sample was made of PBMCs. The CDR3 here reads CTSTSGRGTDTQYF. The DNA reads as follows: TGCACCAGCACCAGCGGGAGAGGCACAGATACGCAGTATTTT.